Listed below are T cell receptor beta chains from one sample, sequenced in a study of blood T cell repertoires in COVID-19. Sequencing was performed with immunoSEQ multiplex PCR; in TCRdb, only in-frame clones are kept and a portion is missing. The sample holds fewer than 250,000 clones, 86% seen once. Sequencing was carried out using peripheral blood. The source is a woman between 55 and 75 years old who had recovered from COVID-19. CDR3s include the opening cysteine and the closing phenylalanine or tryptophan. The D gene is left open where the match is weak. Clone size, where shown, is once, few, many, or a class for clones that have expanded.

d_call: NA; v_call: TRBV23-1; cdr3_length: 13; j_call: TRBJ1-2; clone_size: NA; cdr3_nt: TGCGCCAGCAGTCTTGGGTTAGCCTATGGCTACACCTTC; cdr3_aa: CASSLGLAYGYTF
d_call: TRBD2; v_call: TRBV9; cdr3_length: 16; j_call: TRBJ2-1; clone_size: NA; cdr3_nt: TGTGCCAGCAGCGTAGGGGCTAGCGGATTAAACAATGAGCAGTTCTTC; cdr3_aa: CASSVGASGLNNEQFF
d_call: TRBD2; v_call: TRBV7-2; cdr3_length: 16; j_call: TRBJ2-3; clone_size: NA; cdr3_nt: TGTGCCAGCAGCCCGGTAGCGGGGGGGCCGACAGATACGCAGTATTTT; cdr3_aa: CASSPVAGGPTDTQYF
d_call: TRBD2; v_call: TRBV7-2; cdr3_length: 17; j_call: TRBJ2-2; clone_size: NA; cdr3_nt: TGTGCCAGCAGCTTACTTCCTGCGGGGGGCAGCGCCGGGGAGCTGTTTTTT; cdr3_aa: CASSLLPAGGSAGELFF
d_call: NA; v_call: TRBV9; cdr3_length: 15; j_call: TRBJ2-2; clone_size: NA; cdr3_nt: TGTGCCAGCAGCGTGGTTCAGGGCAACACCGGGGAGCTGTTTTTT; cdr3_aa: CASSVVQGNTGELFF
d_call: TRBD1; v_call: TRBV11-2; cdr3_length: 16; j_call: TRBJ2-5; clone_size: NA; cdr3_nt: TGTGCCAGCAGCTTAGTCTCCGGGACAGCCCAAGAGACCCAGTACTTC; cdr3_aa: CASSLVSGTAQETQYF
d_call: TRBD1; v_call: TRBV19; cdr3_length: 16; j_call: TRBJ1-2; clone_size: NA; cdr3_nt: TGTGCCAGTACCTCCCCCGCGACAGGGGCAAACTATGGCTACACCTTC; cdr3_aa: CASTSPATGANYGYTF
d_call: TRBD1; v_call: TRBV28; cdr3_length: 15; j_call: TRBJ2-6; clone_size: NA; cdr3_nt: TGTGCCAGCAGTCCTACAGGGGCTGGGGCCAACGTCCTGACTTTC; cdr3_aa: CASSPTGAGANVLTF
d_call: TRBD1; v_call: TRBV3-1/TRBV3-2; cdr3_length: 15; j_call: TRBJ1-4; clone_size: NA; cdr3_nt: TGTGCCAGCAGCCAAGTTGGGACAGGGGGCGAAAAACTGTTTTTT; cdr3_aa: CASSQVGTGGEKLFF
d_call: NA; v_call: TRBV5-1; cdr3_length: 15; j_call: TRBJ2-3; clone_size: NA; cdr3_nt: TGCGCCAGCAGCCCGTACAGGGTCTTAACAGATACGCAGTATTTT; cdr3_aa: CASSPYRVLTDTQYF
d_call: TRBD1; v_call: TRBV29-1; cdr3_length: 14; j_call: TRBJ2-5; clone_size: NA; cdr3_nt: TGCAGCGTAGATTACAGGGGGCGGCAAGAGACCCAGTACTTC; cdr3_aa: CSVDYRGRQETQYF
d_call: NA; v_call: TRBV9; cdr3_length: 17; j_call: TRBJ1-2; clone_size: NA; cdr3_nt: TGTGCCAGCAGCCCCTCGGCAAGACAGGATTTTAACTATGGCTACACCTTC; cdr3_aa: CASSPSARQDFNYGYTF
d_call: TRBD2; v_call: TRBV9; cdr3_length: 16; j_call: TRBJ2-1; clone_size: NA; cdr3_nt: TGTGCCAGCAGCGTAGGGGCGAGCGGGGGGGCACATGAGCAGTTCTTC; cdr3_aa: CASSVGASGGAHEQFF
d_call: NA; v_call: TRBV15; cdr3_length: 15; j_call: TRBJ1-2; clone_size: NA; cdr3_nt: TGTGCCACCAGCAGAGATTCGAAGTCGGGCTATGGCTACACCTTC; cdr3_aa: CATSRDSKSGYGYTF
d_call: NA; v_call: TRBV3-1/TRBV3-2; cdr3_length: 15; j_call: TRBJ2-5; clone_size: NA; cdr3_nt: TGTGCCAGCAGCCCCGGACAGAGGGCGGGAGAGACCCAGTACTTC; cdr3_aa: CASSPGQRAGETQYF
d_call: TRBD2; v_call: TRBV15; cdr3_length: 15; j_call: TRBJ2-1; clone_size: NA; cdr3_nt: TGTGCCACCAGCAGACCTAGCGGTTCCTACAATGAGCAGTTCTTC; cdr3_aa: CATSRPSGSYNEQFF
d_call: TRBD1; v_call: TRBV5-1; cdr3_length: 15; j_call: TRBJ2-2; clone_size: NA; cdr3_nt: TGCGCCAGCAGGTCCGGGACAGAAATAACCGGGGAGCTGTTTTTT; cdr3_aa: CASRSGTEITGELFF
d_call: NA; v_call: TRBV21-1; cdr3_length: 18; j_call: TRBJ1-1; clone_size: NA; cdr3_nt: TGTGCCAGCAGCATCCTAAACATGAGGGGGGGAAGTGACACTGAAGCTTTCTTT; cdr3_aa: CASSILNMRGGSDTEAFF
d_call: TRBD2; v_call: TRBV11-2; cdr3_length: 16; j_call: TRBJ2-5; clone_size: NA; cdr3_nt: TGTGCCAGCAGCCCCTGGCGGGGGGCGGCCGGAGAGACCCAGTACTTC; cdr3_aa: CASSPWRGAAGETQYF
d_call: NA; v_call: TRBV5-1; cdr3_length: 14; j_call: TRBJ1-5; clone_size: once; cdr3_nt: TGCGCCAGCAGCTTGGGCGGCGACAATCAGCCCCAGCATTTT; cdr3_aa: CASSLGGDNQPQHF
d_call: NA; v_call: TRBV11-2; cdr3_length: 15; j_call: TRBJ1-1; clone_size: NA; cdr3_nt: TGTGCCAGCAGCACCAGGACAGCCTCGAACACTGAAGCTTTCTTT; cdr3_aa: CASSTRTASNTEAFF
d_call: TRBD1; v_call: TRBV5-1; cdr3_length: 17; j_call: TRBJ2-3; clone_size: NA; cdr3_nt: TGCGCCAGCACGGCCCCGGCCGGGACAGGGTTTTCTGATACGCAGTATTTT; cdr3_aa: CASTAPAGTGFSDTQYF
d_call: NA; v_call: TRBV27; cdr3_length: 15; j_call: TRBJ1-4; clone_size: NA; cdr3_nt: TGTGCCAGCAGTTTATTTAGCGGAACTAATGAAAAACTGTTTTTT; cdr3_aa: CASSLFSGTNEKLFF
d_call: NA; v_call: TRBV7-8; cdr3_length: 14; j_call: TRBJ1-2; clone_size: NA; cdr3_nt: TGTGCCAGCAGCCCTCTAGGAAACCTCTATGGCTACACCTTC; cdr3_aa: CASSPLGNLYGYTF
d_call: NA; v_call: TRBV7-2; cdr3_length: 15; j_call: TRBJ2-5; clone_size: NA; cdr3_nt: TGTGCCAGCAGCTTCCCCCCCCACGGAGGGGAGACCCAGTACTTC; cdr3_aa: CASSFPPHGGETQYF
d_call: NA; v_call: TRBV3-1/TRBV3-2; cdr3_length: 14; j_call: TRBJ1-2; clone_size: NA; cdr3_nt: TGTGCCAGCAGCCAAGAGCTGGGGGCACTCGGCTACACCTTC; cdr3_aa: CASSQELGALGYTF
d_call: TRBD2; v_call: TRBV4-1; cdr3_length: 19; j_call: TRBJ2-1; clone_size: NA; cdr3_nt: TGCGCCAGCAGCCAAGGCCTAGCGGGGGTCCAAAGCTCCTACAATGAGCAGTTCTTC; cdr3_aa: CASSQGLAGVQSSYNEQFF
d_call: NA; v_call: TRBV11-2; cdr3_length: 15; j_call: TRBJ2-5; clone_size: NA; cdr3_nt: TGTGCCAGCAGCTTACGGGGGGCTAACCAAGAGACCCAGTACTTC; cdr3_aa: CASSLRGANQETQYF
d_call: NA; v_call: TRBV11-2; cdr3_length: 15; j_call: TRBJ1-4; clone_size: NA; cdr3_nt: TGTGCCAGCAGCTCACAGGGAGCAACTAATGAAAAACTGTTTTTT; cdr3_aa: CASSSQGATNEKLFF
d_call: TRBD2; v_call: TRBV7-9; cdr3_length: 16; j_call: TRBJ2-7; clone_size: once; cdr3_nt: TGTGCCAGCAGCTTAGCAGCGGGGAGGTCACGTTACGAGCAGTACTTC; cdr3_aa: CASSLAAGRSRYEQYF
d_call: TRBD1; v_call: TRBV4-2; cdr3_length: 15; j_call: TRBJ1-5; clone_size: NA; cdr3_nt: TGTGCCAGCAGCGGAACAGGGGATAGCAATCAGCCCCAGCATTTT; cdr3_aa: CASSGTGDSNQPQHF
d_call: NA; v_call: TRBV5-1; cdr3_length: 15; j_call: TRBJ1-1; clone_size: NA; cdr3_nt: TGCGCCAGCAGCTTGTGGGGCCTACGGAACACTGAAGCTTTCTTT; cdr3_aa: CASSLWGLRNTEAFF
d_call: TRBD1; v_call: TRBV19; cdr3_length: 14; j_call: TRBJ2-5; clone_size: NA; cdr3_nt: TGTGCCAGTAGGAGGACAGGGCCACAAGAGACCCAGTACTTC; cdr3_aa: CASRRTGPQETQYF
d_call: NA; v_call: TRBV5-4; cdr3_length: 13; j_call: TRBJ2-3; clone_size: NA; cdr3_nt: TGTGCCAGCAGCTTGGACATTGAAGATACGCAGTATTTT; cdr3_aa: CASSLDIEDTQYF
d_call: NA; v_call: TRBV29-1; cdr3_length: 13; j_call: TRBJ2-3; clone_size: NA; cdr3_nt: TGCAGCGTTGGTTTTCAGAGCACAGATACGCAGTATTTT; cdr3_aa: CSVGFQSTDTQYF
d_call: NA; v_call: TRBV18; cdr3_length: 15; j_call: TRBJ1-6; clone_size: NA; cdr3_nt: TGTGCCAGCTCGCCCACGGGGGGGGCCGATTCACCCCTCCACTTT; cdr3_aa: CASSPTGGADSPLHF
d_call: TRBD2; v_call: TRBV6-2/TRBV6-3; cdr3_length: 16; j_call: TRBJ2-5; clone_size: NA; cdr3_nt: TGTGCCAGCAGTTACGCCAGCGGGGGGGCACAAGAGACCCAGTACTTC; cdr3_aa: CASSYASGGAQETQYF
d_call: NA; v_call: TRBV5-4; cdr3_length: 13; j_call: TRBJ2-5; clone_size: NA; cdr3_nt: TGTGCCAGCACCTTGACTCGGGATGGGACCCAGTACTTC; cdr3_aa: CASTLTRDGTQYF
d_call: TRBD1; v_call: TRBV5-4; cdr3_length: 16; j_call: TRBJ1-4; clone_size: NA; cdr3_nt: TGTGCCAGCAGCCAAGACAGGGGTTGGCCTAATGAAAAACTGTTTTTT; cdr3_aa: CASSQDRGWPNEKLFF
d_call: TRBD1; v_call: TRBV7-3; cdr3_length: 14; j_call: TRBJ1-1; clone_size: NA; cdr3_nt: TGTGCCAGCAGCGCAGACAGGGCAAATACTGAAGCTTTCTTT; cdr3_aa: CASSADRANTEAFF
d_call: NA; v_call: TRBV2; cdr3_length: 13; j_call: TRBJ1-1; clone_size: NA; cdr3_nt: TGTGCCAGCGCCAGGGATAGGAACACTGAAGCTTTCTTT; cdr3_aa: CASARDRNTEAFF
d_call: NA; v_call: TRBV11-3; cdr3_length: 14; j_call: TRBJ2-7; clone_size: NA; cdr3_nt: TGTGCCAGCAGCTCCCCCGTCGACACACAGCCCGGGTACTTC; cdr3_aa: CASSSPVDTQPGYF
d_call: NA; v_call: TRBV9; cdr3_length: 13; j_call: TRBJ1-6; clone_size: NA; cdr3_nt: TGTGCCAGTACCGACAACGATAATTCACCCCTCCACTTT; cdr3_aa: CASTDNDNSPLHF
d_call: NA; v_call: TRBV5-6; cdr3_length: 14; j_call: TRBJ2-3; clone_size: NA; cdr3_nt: TGTGCCAGCAGCTTTAGGTGGACTACAGATACGCAGTATTTT; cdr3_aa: CASSFRWTTDTQYF
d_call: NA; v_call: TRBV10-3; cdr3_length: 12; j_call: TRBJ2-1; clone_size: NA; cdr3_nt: TGTGCCATCAGTGATGGGCGCAATGAGCAGTTCTTC; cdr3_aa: CAISDGRNEQFF
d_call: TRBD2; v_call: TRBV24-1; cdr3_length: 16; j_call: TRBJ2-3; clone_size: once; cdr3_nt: TGTGCCACCAGCGGGACTAGCGGGGGACGCACAGATACGCAGTATTTT; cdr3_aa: CATSGTSGGRTDTQYF
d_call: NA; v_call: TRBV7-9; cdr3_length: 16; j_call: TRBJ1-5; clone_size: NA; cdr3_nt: TGTGCCAGCAGCCTAAAGACAGGAGATTCCAGTCAGCCCCAGCATTTT; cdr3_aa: CASSLKTGDSSQPQHF
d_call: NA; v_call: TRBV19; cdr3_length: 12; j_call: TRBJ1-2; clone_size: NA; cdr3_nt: TGTGCCACCCTAGGGAGGGGTCGGGACTACACCTTC; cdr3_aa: CATLGRGRDYTF
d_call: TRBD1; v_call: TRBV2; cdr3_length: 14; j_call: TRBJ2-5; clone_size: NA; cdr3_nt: TGTGCCAGCGCCCGACAGGGGGCGTGGGAGACCCAGTACTTC; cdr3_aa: CASARQGAWETQYF
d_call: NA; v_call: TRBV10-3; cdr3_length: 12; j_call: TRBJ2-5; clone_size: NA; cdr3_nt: TGTGCCATTGGACAACCCCAAGAGACCCAGTACTTC; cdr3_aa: CAIGQPQETQYF
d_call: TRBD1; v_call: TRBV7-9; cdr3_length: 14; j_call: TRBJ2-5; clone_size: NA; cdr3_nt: TGTGCCAGCAGCTTCGACAGGGCCCAAGAGACCCAGTACTTC; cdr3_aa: CASSFDRAQETQYF
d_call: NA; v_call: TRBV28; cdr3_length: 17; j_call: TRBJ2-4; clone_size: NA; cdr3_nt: TGTGCCAGCAGCCCCAGACTGCCCGATGGGGCCAAAAACATTCAGTACTTC; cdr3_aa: CASSPRLPDGAKNIQYF
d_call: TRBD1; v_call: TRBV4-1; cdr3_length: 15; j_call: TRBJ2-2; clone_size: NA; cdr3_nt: TGCGCCAGCAGCACCGGGACAGGGAACACCGGGGAGCTGTTTTTT; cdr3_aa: CASSTGTGNTGELFF
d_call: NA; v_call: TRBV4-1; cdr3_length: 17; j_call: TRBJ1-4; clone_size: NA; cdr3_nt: TGCGCCAGCAGCCAAGATATCGTCTTCGGGAAACTCGAGAAACTGTTTTTT; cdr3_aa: CASSQDIVFGKLEKLFF
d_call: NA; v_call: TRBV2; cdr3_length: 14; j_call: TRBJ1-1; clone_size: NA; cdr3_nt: TGTGCCAGCAGTAAGTGGGAGGATTCCACTGAAGCTTTCTTT; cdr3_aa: CASSKWEDSTEAFF
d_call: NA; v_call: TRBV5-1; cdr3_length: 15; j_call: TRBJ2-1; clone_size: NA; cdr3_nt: TGCGCCAGCAGCTTGGGGCAGGGGCCCTACAATGAGCAGTTCTTC; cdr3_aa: CASSLGQGPYNEQFF
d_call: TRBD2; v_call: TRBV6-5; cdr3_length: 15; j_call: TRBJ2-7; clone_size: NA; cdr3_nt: TGTGCCAGCAGTTATACGCTAGCAGGGAGGGACGAGCAGTACTTC; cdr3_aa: CASSYTLAGRDEQYF
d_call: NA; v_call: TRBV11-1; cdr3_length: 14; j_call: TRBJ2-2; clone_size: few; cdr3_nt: TGTGCCAGCAGCGTGCAGGGAGGCACCGGGGAGCTGTTTTTT; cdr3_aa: CASSVQGGTGELFF
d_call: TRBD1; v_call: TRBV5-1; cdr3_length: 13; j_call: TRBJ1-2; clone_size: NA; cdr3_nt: TGCGCCAGCAGCCCCGGGACAGACGGTGGCTACACCTTC; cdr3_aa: CASSPGTDGGYTF
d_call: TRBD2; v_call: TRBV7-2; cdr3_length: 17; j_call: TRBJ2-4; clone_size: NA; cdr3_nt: TGTGCCAGCAGCCCACAAAGCGGGGGATTAGCCAAAAACATTCAGTACTTC; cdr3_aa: CASSPQSGGLAKNIQYF